This entry lists 26 T cell receptor beta chains sequenced from one sample in a study of T cell responses to AZD1222 COVID-19 vaccine. The protocol was immunoSEQ multiplex PCR, while the TCRdb copy is restricted to in-frame clones and leaves out a portion. The table lists roughly 140,000 clones, under 95% of them singletons, with 5.2% in the top ten. Sequencing used peripheral blood, obtained on day 0 of AZD1222 vaccination. The receptor source for this set is an adult in good health.

This clone was seen only once. The rearrangement joins TRBV6-5 to TRBJ2-7, with D perhaps TRBD2 (6 bases). Trimming shortened V by 10 bases and J by 3 bases, and 16 bases separated the two germline ends. The CDR3 is made up of 13 amino acids. Germline V gives CDR1 MNHEY, CDR2 SVGAGI. The CDR3 protein is CAIRRESDYEQYF. The CDR3 DNA is TGTGCCATCCGTCGGGAGTCCGACTACGAGCAGTACTTC.

The chain links TRBV18 to TRBJ2-3; 8 nucleotides line up with TRBD2. The CDR3 covers 15 residues. J lost 1 base, V lost 5 bases, and 5 bases had no gene match. The V gene's germline CDR1 is KGHSH and CDR2 LQKENI. Here the CDR3 DNA reads TGTGCCAGCTCATTCCCGGGACTAGGCACAGATACGCAGTATTTT. It codes for CASSFPGLGTDTQYF. The full variable domain, its missing parts supplied by reference TRBV18 and TRBJ2-3, is NAGVMQNPRHLVRRRGQEARLRCSPMKGHSHVYWYRQLPEEGLKFMVYLQKENIIDESGMPKERFSAEFPKEGPSILRIQQVVRGDSAAYFCASSFPGLGTDTQYFGPGTRLTVL.

The V and J genes are TRBV19 and TRBJ2-5, with 9 nucleotides matching TRBD1. In germline, CDR1 is LNHDA, CDR2 SQIVND (reference sequence). This CDR3 has 13 amino acids. Trimming at V came to 6 bases and at J to 5 bases, leaving 4 bases not matched to a gene. This chain's CDR3 is CASRGTGWETQYF. The CDR3 region has the DNA TGTGCCAGTAGGGGGACAGGGTGGGAGACCCAGTACTTC.

This clone appeared once. The chain recombines TRBV28 with TRBJ1-5, with D unresolved. The CDR3 totals 14 residues. Germline CDR1 reads MDHEN; CDR2 reads SYDVKM. V shed 7 bases and J shed 2 bases, with 12 bases lying between them. CDR3 bases: TGTGCCAGCACCCACATCGTTGGCAATCAGCCCCAGCATTTT. Encoded protein: CASTHIVGNQPQHF.

The rearrangement uses TRBV3-1 (or the pseudogene TRBV3-2) and TRBJ1-1; D not resolved. The CDR3 consists of 14 residues. Germline V gene lookup returns CDR1 LGHDT and CDR2 YNNKEL (reference sequence). Trimming took 0 bases from V and 1 from J, leaving 6 bases between them. CDR3: CASSQDHGNTEAFF. Here the CDR3 DNA reads TGTGCCAGCAGCCAAGATCACGGGAACACTGAAGCTTTCTTT.

This clone has just one count. The gene calls are TRBV7-9 and TRBJ1-4; no clear D. CDR1 is SEHNR and CDR2 is FQNEAQ in the germline V gene (reference sequence). The V and J ends lost 3 bases and 4 bases respectively, with 3 bases between them. The CDR3 consists of 12 residues. CDR3 bases: TGTGCCAGCAGCTTCTATAATGAAAAACTGTTTTTT. This translates into CASSFYNEKLFF.

Ten or more counts support this clone. This rearrangement joins TRBV6-5 to TRBJ1-5, with D unresolved. Trimming took 0 bases from V and 4 from J, leaving 7 bases between them. Germline V gives CDR1 MNHEY, CDR2 SVGAGI. CDR3 length: 14 residues. CDR3 sequence reads: CASSYSVGNQPQHF. The CDR3 DNA reads TGTGCCAGCAGTTACTCCGTAGGGAATCAGCCCCAGCATTTT.

The chain joins TRBV2 to TRBJ2-5; 15 bases are a match to TRBD2. J gave up 5 bases and V 5 bases, and 9 bases lay outside the gene matches. Germline values: CDR1 SNHLY, CDR2 FYNNEI. This CDR3 region has 17 residues. The CDR3 DNA follows: TGTGCCAGCAGTTCCGGACTAGCGGGGGGGACGCGGGAGACCCAGTACTTC. Protein: CASSSGLAGGTRETQYF.

This sequence joins TRBV7-9 and TRBJ2-5; D gene unclear. The CDR3 covers 16 residues. Looked up from germline, CDR1 is SEHNR and CDR2 is FQNEAQ (reference sequence). Trimming removed 5 bases at V and 2 bases at J, with 18 bases between. CDR3 loop: CASSPVPFRRQETQYF. In DNA, the CDR3 is TGTGCCAGCAGCCCCGTCCCCTTTCGTAGGCAAGAGACCCAGTACTTC.

The chain employs TRBV6-6 and TRBJ2-3, with D maybe TRBD2 (5 bases). In germline, CDR1 is MNHNY, CDR2 SVGAGI (reference sequence). V lost 4 bases and J lost 6, with 11 bases in between. There are 13 residues in the CDR3. The CDR3 sequence is CASSSTLADTQYF. In nucleotides, the CDR3 is TGTGCCAGCAGTTCCACCTTAGCGGATACGCAGTATTTT.

The sample holds a few counts of this clone. J is TRBJ1-5 and V is TRBV28; maybe TRBD1 (6 bases). Deletions cut 6 bases from V and 1 base from J, with 10 bases between. This CDR3 spans 14 amino acids. Germline CDR1 and CDR2: MDHEN and SYDVKM. This chain's CDR3 is CASRGAGSNQPQHF. CDR3 DNA sequence: TGTGCCAGCAGGGGGGCAGGGAGCAATCAGCCCCAGCATTTT.

The rearrangement uses TRBV19 and TRBJ1-5; D is unclear. This CDR3 is built from 16 residues. The V end lost 1 base, the J end lost 2 bases, and 12 bases lay between the germline ends. CDR1 is LNHDA and CDR2 is SQIVND in the germline V gene (reference sequence). The CDR3 region is CASSIAGLRGNQPQHF. As DNA, the CDR3 is TGTGCCAGTAGTATAGCCGGCCTTAGGGGCAATCAGCCCCAGCATTTT.

The CDR3 bases are TGTGCCAGTAGTATAGGAGGAGAGGGAGATACGCAGTATTTT. Translated, it gives CASSIGGEGDTQYF. The chain links TRBV19 to TRBJ2-3, with D possibly being TRBD2 (5 bases). Trimming stripped 1 base from V and 5 bases from J, with 10 bases between. This CDR3 has 14 amino acids. Germline loops: CDR1 LNHDA, CDR2 SQIVND (reference sequence).

The chain employs TRBV7-9 and TRBJ2-7; TRBD1 might be the D (6 bases). Trimming took off 1 base at V and 2 bases at J, with 12 bases between the two ends. CDR1 is SEHNR and CDR2 is FQNEAQ in the germline V gene (reference sequence). CDR3 length: 15 amino acids. In nucleotides, the CDR3 is TGTGCCAGCAGCTTAGGGGGCAGGGGTCCCTACGAGCAGTACTTC. This gives the protein CASSLGGRGPYEQYF.

The chain combines TRBV7-8 with TRBJ1-6; D remains ambiguous. From germline, CDR1 is SGHVS and CDR2 FQNEAQ. There are 15 residues in the CDR3. V dropped 3 bases and J dropped 7 bases, with 13 bases sitting between them. The CDR3: CASSLLPRSNSPLHF. Here the CDR3 DNA reads TGTGCCAGCAGCTTGTTACCTAGGTCCAATTCACCCCTCCACTTT.

V and J are TRBV20-1 and TRBJ1-1, with D hard to call. Germline-derived CDR1 and CDR2 are DFQATT and SNEGSKA (reference sequence). This CDR3 has 11 amino acids. Trimming removed 3 bases at V and 3 bases at J, with 5 bases between. In DNA, the CDR3 is TGCAGTGCTAGTTCCTACACTGAAGCTTTCTTT. Residues: CSASSYTEAFF.

The rearrangement uses TRBV30 and TRBJ1-1, with D possibly being TRBD1 (5 bases). The CDR3 runs 15 residues. V lost 0 bases, J lost 5 bases, and 16 bases lay in between. The germline V gene has CDR1 GTSNPN and CDR2 SVGIG (reference sequence). CDR3 nucleotide sequence: TGTGCCTGGAGTGTTGAGCCGGGACTAGTTACTGAAGCTTTCTTT. It is translated as CAWSVEPGLVTEAFF.

The count of this clone is one. CDR3 protein: CASSVDQGNYEQYF. Here the CDR3 DNA reads TGTGCCAGCAGCGTAGATCAGGGCAACTACGAGCAGTACTTC. This rearrangement joins TRBV9 to TRBJ2-7; maybe TRBD1 (5 bases). The CDR3 loop spans 14 amino acids. The germline gives CDR1 SGDLS, CDR2 YYNGEE. V was trimmed by 0 bases and J by 3 bases, leaving 10 bases between them.

This chain uses TRBV6-5 with TRBJ1-4; D possibly corresponds to TRBD1 (6 bases). The V end was cut by 8 bases, the J end by 4 bases, with 17 bases between. CDR1 and CDR2 from the germline V gene are MNHEY and SVGAGI. The CDR3 length is 15 residues. The CDR3 DNA reads TGTGCCAGCGGGAGTGCAGGGGCCGATAATGAAAAACTGTTTTTT. It codes for CASGSAGADNEKLFF.

In its sample, this clone was seen once. The CDR3, as DNA: TGTGCCAGCAGTCCTCCGGGGGTGTCTGAAGCTTTCTTT. Encoded protein: CASSPPGVSEAFF. V usage is TRBV7-9 and J usage is TRBJ1-1; D perhaps matches TRBD1 (5 bases). V was clipped by 6 bases and J by 6 bases, with 14 bases between them. The CDR3 is 13 amino acids. The germline CDR1 and CDR2 sequences are SEHNR and FQNEAQ (reference sequence). Variable domain in full (rest from reference TRBV7-9 and TRBJ1-1): DTGVSQNPRHKITKRGQNVTFRCDPISEHNRLYWYRQTLGQGPEFLTYFQNEAQLEKSRLLSDRFSAERPKGSFSTLEIQRTEQGDSAMYLCASSPPGVSEAFFGQGTRLTVV.

The gene calls are TRBV7-8 and TRBJ2-3, with D possibly being TRBD2 (5 bases). Germline loops: CDR1 SGHVS, CDR2 FQNEAQ. CDR3 length: 13 amino acids. V was pared by 8 bases and J by 0 bases, with 9 bases between. The CDR3 region has the DNA TGTGCCAGCGGAGGTGGCAGCACAGATACGCAGTATTTT. Residues: CASGGGSTDTQYF.

This chain joins TRBV4-2 and TRBJ2-3, with 7 nucleotides matching TRBD2. V gave up 8 bases and J gave up 5 bases; unmatched junction bases: 4. Per the germline V gene, CDR1 is LGHNA and CDR2 is YNFKEQ. The CDR3 has 12 amino acids. The CDR3 spells CASGSGGDTQYF. CDR3 nucleotide sequence: TGTGCCAGCGGCTCGGGGGGAGATACGCAGTATTTT.

The J gene is TRBJ2-5, the V gene TRBV18, with 9 positions matching TRBD1. The CDR3 sequence is 15 residues long. V lost 3 bases and J lost 5; bases outside the gene matches: 7. The germline V gene has CDR1 KGHSH and CDR2 LQKENI. The CDR3 loop is CASSPPGQGYETQYF. The CDR3 region has the DNA TGTGCCAGCTCACCTCCGGGACAGGGCTACGAGACCCAGTACTTC. Looking up the rest from reference TRBV18 and TRBJ2-5 gives the full variable domain: NAGVMQNPRHLVRRRGQEARLRCSPMKGHSHVYWYRQLPEEGLKFMVYLQKENIIDESGMPKERFSAEFPKEGPSILRIQQVVRGDSAAYFCASSPPGQGYETQYFGPGTRLLVL.

The chain is built from TRBV28 and TRBJ1-5; the match to TRBD1 covers 9 bases. The CDR3 is made up of 15 amino acids. V lost 4 bases, J lost 7 bases, and 8 bases stayed unmatched. CDR1 and CDR2 from the germline V gene are MDHEN and SYDVKM. In nucleotides, the CDR3 is TGTGCCAGCAGTTCAAAACAGGGGGCCAGGCAGCCCCAGCATTTT. Residues: CASSSKQGARQPQHF.

This clone appeared a single time. V gene TRBV7-2 combines with J gene TRBJ1-2, with TRBD1 matching over 12 bases. There are 16 residues in the CDR3. V shed 1 base and J 8 bases; nucleotides not matched to a gene: 8. CDR1 is SGHTA, CDR2 FQGNSA, per germline. The CDR3 reads CASSLVGGQGARGYTF. CDR3 sequence (DNA): TGTGCCAGCAGCTTAGTAGGGGGACAGGGGGCAAGAGGCTACACCTTC.

The CDR3 coding sequence is TGTGCCACCAGCCCCGGGGGCGGGAGGAACGAGCAGTACTTC. This gives the protein CATSPGGGRNEQYF. The chain links TRBV24-1 to TRBJ2-7, with TRBD2 matching 8 bases. CDR1 KGHDR and CDR2 SFDVKD come from the germline V gene. The CDR3 has 14 residues. The J segment lost 5 bases and the V segment lost 7 bases, leaving 9 bases of the junction unmatched.